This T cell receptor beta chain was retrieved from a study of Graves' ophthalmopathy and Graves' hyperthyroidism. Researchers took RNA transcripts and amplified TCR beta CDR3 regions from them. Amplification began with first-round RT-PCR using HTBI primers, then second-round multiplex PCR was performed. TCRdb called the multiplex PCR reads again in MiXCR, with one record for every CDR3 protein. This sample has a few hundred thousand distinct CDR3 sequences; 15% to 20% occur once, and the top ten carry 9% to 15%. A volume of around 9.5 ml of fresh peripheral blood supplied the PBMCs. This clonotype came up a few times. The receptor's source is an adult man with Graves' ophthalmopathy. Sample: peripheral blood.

CDR3 nucleotides: TGTGCCAGCAACCCCCCAGCCCCGACGGGGCAGCCCCAGCATTTT. This codes for CASNPPAPTGQPQHF. The chain uses TRBV6-2 or TRBV6-3 and TRBJ1-5; D remains ambiguous. Per germline, CDR1 MNHEY and CDR2 SVGEGT. The CDR3 is made up of 15 amino acids. V was trimmed by 7 bases and J by 7 bases, leaving 20 bases between them.